These 2 T cell receptor beta chains were all obtained from the same sample, sequenced in a study of T-cell memory formation after mild COVID-19. MiXCR, applied by TCRdb to the 5' RACE reads, yields one record per CDR3 protein. This table has about 620,000 distinct CDR3 sequences, about 20% appearing once. The sequenced sample consisted of PBMCs or a T cell subset sorted from them (not recorded which). The receptors were sampled from an adult woman who had mild COVID-19 (a few samples of this study predate the infection). Cell type and time point are not known.

V usage is TRBV18 and J usage is TRBJ1-1; D is unclear. CDR3 length: 14 amino acids. CDR1 and CDR2 from the germline V gene are KGHSH and LQKENI. Trimming stripped 1 base from V and 1 base from J, with 7 bases between. In DNA form, the CDR3 reads TGTGCCAGCTCACCACTTTCCGAGAACACTGAAGCTTTCTTT. The encoded protein is CASSPLSENTEAFF.

This sequence joins TRBV7-3 and TRBJ1-1; TRBD1 aligns across 12 bases. The CDR3 extends over 20 amino acids. Germline V gene sequence: CDR1 SGHTA, CDR2 FQGTGA. V trimming: 2 bases; J trimming: 4 bases; junction bases outside the gene matches: 17. DNA for the CDR3: TGTGCCAGCAGCTTAGTTCCCCGTTCCCGGGACAGGGGGCGGTTCACTGAAGCTTTCTTT. This translates into CASSLVPRSRDRGRFTEAFF.